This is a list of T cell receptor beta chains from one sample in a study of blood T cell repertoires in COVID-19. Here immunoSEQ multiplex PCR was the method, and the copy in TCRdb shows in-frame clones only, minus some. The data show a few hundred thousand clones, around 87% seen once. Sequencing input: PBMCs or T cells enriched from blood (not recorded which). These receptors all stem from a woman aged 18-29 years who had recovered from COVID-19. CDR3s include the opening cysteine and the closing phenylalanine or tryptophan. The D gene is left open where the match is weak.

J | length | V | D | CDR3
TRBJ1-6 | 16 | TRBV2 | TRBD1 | CASRKEGTGYNSPLHF
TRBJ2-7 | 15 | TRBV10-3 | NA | CAISESIGGLNEQYF
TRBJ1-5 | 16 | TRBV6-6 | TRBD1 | CASSPGQGVSNQPQHF
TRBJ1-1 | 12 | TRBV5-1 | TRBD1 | CASSLAGGEAFF
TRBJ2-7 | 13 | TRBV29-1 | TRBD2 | CSGAGGSSYEQYF
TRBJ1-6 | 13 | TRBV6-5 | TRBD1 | CATQTGIYSPLHF
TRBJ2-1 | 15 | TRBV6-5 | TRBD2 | CASSPTRLAGDEQFF
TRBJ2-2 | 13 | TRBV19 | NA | CASSRSFDGELFF
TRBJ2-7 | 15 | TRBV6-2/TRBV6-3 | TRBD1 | CASSSLGQGAYEQYF
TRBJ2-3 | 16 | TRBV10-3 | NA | CAISTQRVISTDTQYF
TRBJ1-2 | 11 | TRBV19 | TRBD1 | CASQGAEGYTF
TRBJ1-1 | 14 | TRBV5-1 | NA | CASSLTVGNTEAFF
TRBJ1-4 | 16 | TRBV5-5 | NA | CASSMGTGATNEKLFF
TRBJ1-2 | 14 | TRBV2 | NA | CASSEQGRDYGYTF
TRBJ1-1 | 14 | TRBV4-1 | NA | CASSRPEGGNEAFF
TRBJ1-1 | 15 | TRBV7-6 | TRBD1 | CASSLRPGQGAEAFF
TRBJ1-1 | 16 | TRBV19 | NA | CASSMAVQGPYTEAFF
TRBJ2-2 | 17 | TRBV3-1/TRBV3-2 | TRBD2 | CASSQVRLAGDTGELFF
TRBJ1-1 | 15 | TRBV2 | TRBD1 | CASSERGQVNTEAFF
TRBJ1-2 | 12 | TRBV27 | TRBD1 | CASTTGGLGYTF
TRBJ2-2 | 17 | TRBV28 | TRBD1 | CASSSPGTGGNTGELFF
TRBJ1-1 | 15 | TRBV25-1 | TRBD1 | CASSESGTGNTEAFF